This is a list of T cell receptor beta chains from one sample in a study of shared clonotypes between healthy human individuals. Clones were read by immunoSEQ multiplex PCR, and TCRdb kept only the in-frame ones, dropping some. The data show 650,000 to 700,000 clones, about 90% seen once. Sequenced material: memory CD8+ T cells from PBMCs. The receptor source for this set is a man between 18 and 35 years old in good health. Some clones in this sample may be carry-over from other donors' samples. Each CDR3 is given without its conserved first and last residue.

V gene	CDR3 protein
TRBV28	ASSLSPRGAGGTEQY
TRBV6-5	ASSPTGESSYEQY
TRBV4-2	ASSQAVGAEQY
TRBV6-5	ASSYLQGRETQY
TRBV7-9	ASSLGNTLDEQY
TRBV19	ASSLGPSGTRTYEQY
TRBV25-1	ASSERLDSGNEQF
TRBV6-1	ASRGLSTEAF
TRBV27	ASSQVYRRGNQPQH
TRBV27	ASSLTGGNYEQY
TRBV11-3	ASSSVQGERNQPQH
TRBV2	ASRGGQGNGANVLT
TRBV27	ASLGLSGVTYEQY
TRBV6-5	ASSSRDTPYEQY
TRBV28	ASRHLAAAYDEQY
TRBV27	ASSSRTGYNEQF
TRBV19	ASSIDLGGPEQF
TRBV6-5	ASSYSMGGSSD
TRBV5-6	ASSQYGTQKY
TRBV5-4	ASSPGQLYNEQF
TRBV14	ASSQDRRNTEAF
TRBV19	ASTPGLAYQETQY
TRBV13	ASSLNEEKTQY
TRBV7-2	ASSLTSGWGHSYNEQF
TRBV19	ATPRTGTSNTGELF